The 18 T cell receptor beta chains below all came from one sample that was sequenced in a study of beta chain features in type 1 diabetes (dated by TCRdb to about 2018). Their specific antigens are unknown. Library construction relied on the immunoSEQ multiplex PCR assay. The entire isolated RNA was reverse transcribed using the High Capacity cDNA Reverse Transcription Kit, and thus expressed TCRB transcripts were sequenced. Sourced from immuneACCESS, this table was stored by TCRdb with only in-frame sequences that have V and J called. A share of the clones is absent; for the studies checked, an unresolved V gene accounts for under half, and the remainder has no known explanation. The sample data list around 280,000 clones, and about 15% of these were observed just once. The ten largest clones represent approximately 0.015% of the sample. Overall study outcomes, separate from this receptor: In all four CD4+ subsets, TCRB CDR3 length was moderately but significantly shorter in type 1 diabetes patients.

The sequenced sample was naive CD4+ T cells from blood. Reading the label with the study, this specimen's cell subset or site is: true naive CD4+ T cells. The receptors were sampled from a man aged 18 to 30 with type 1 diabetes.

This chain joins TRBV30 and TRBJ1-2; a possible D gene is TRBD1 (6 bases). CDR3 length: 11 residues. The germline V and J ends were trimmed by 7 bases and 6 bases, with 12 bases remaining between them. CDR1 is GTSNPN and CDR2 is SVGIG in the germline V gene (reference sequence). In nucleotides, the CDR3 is TGTGCCTCCCGTAAGGGGGATGGCTACACCTTC. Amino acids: CASRKGDGYTF.

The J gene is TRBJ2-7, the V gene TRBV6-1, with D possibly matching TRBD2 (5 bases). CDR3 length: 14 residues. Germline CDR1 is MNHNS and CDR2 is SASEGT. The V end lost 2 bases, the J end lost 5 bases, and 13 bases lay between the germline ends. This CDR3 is CASSERGTVDEQYF. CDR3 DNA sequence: TGTGCCAGCAGTGAACGGGGAACAGTCGACGAGCAGTACTTC.

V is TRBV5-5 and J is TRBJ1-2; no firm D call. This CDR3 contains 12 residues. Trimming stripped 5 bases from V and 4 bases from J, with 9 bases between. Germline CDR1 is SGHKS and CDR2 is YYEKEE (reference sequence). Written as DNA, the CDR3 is TGTGCCAGCAGTGTGAGCGGCTATGGCTACACCTTC. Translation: CASSVSGYGYTF.

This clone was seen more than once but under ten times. The CDR3 DNA reads as TGTGCCAGCAGCTCCCGACGGGAGGTCTCCTACAATGAGCAGTTCTTC. Amino acids: CASSSRREVSYNEQFF. The chain is built from TRBV7-6 and TRBJ2-1; the match to TRBD2 covers 7 bases. Per germline, CDR1 SGHVS and CDR2 FNYEAQ. The CDR3 sequence is 16 residues long. Trimming took 4 bases from V and 0 from J; bases not matched to a gene: 6.

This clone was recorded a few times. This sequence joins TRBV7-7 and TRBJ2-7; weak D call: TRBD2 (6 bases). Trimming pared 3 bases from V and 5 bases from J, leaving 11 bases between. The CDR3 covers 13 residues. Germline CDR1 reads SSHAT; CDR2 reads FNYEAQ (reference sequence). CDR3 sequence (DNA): TGTGCCAGCAGCTTGGCGGGATCGGACGAGCAGTACTTC. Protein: CASSLAGSDEQYF.

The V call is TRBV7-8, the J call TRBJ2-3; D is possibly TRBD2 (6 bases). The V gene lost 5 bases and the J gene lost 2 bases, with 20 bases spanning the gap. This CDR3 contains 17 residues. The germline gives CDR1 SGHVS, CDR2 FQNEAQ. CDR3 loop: CASSPIRGRTLTDTQYF. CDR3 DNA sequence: TGTGCCAGCAGCCCTATCCGGGGGAGGACTCTCACAGATACGCAGTATTTT. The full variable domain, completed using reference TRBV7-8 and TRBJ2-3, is GAGVSQSPRYKVAKRGQDVALRCDPISGHVSLFWYQQALGQGPEFLTYFQNEAQLDKSGLPSDRFFAERPEGSVSTLKIQRTQQEDSAVYLCASSPIRGRTLTDTQYFGPGTRLTVL.

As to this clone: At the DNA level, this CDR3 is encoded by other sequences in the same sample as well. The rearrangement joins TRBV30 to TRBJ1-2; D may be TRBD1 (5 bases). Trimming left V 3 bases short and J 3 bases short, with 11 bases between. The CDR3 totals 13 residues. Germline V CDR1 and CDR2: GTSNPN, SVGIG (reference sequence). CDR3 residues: CAWSPGSYYGYTF. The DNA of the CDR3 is TGTGCCTGGAGCCCAGGGTCCTACTATGGCTACACCTTC.

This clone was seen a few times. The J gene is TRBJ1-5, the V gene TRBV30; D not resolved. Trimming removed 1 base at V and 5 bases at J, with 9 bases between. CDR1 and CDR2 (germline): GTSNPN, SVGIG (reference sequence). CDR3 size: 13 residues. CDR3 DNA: TGTGCCTGGAGTGAGCAGGTATATCAGCCCCAGCATTTT. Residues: CAWSEQVYQPQHF.

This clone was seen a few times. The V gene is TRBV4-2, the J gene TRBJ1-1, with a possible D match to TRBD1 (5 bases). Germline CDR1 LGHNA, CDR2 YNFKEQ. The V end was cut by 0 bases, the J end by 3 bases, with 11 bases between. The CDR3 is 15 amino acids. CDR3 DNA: TGTGCCAGCAGCCAAGACCCAGTCAGGGACACTGAAGCTTTCTTT. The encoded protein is CASSQDPVRDTEAFF.

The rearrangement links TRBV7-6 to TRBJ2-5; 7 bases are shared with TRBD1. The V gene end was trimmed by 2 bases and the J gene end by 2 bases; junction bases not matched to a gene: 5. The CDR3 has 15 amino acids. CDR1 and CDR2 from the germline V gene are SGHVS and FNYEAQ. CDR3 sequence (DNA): TGTGCCAGCAGCTTATCCCCGACAGGGCAAGAGACCCAGTACTTC. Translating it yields CASSLSPTGQETQYF.

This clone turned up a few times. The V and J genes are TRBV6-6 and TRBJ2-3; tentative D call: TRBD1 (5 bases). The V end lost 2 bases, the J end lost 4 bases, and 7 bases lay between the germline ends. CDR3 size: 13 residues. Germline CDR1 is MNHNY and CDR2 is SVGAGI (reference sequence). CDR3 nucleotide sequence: TGTGCCAGCAGTTACAGGGGCCCAGATACGCAGTATTTT. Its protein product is CASSYRGPDTQYF.

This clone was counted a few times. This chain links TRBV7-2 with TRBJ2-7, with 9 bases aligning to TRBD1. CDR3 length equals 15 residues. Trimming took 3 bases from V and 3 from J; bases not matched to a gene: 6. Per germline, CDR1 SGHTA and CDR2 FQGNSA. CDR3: CASSFAGTGYYEQYF. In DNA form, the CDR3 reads TGTGCCAGCAGCTTTGCCGGGACAGGGTACTACGAGCAGTACTTC. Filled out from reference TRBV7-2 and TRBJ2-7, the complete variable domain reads GAGVSQSPSNKVTEKGKDVELRCDPISGHTALYWYRQSLGQGLEFLIYFQGNSAPDKSGLPSDRFSAERTGGSVSTLTIQRTQQEDSAVYLCASSFAGTGYYEQYFGPGTRLTVT.

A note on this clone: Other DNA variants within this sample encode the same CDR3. CDR3 sequence: CAISESGQSTDTQYF. The DNA of the CDR3 is TGTGCCATCAGTGAGTCAGGACAGAGCACAGATACGCAGTATTTT. The rearrangement uses TRBV10-3 and TRBJ2-3, with a tentative D call TRBD1 (6 bases). Germline V gives CDR1 ENHRY, CDR2 SYGVKD. Trimming removed 0 bases from V and 0 bases from J, with 7 bases in between. CDR3 length: 15 residues.

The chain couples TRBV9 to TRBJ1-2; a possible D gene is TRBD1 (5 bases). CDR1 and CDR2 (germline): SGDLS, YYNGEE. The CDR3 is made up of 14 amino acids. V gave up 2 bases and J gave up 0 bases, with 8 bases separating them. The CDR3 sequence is CASSVGHTNYGYTF. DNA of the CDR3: TGTGCCAGCAGCGTCGGACATACTAACTATGGCTACACCTTC.

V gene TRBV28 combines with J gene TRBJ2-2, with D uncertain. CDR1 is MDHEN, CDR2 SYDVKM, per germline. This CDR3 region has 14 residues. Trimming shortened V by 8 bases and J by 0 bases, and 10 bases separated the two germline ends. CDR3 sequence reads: CASGPHSNTGELFF. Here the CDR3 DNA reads TGTGCCAGCGGGCCCCACTCGAACACCGGGGAGCTGTTTTTT. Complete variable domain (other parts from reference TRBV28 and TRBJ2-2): DVKVTQSSRYLVKRTGEKVFLECVQDMDHENMFWYRQDPGLGLRLIYFSYDVKMKEKGDIPEGYSVSREKKERFSLILESASTNQTSMYLCASGPHSNTGELFFGEGSRLTVL.

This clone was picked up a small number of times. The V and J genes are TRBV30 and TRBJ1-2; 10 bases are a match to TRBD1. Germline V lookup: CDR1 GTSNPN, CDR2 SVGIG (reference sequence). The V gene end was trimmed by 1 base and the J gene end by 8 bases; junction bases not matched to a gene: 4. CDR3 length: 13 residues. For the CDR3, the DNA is TGTGCCTGGAGTGCGGGACAGGGGACGGGCTACACCTTC. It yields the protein CAWSAGQGTGYTF.

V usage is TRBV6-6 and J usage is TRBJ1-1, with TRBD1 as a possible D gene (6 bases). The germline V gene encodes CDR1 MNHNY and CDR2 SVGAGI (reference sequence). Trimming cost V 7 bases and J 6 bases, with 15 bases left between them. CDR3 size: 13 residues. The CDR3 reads CASTKQGSAEAFF. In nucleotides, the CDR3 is TGTGCCAGCACTAAACAGGGTTCGGCTGAAGCTTTCTTT.

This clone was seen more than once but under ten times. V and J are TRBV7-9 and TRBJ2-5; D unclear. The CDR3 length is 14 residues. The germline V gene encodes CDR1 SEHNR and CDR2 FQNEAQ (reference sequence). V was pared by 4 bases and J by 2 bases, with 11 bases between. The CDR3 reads CASSSYLIQETQYF. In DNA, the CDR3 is TGTGCCAGCAGCTCGTACTTGATACAAGAGACCCAGTACTTC.